A single TCR beta chain is shown here with its context. No antigen is known for it. This sample is part of a study of cytomegalovirus exposure and HLA in healthy donors. Regarding the study as a whole: By HLA locus, TCR association rates varied in a later analysis, with DRB1 showing the most and HLA-C the fewest. When presence/absence was analysed, sequencing depth was taken to be roughly uniform across donors.

V lost 0 bases and J lost 3, with 7 bases in between. Germline V gene sequence: CDR1 SGDLS, CDR2 YYNGEE. CDR3 size: 13 residues. The PCR employed 60 Vbeta primers together with 13 Jbeta primers. Data came from immunoSEQ multiplex PCR; TCRdb stores just in-frame clones and leaves some out. Of some 150,000 clones detected, 50% to 75% appear once; the ten largest clones hold less than 3%. Sequencing used PBMCs. The clonotype was recovered from a middle-aged woman in good health and CMV-seronegative. The chain joins TRBV9 to TRBJ2-7; D is uncertain. The CDR3 nucleotides are TGTGCCAGCAGCGTAGATGAGTTCTACGAGCAGTACTTC. Protein product: CASSVDEFYEQYF. The whole variable domain, filled in from reference TRBV9 and TRBJ2-7, reads DSGVTQTPKHLITATGQRVTLRCSPRSGDLSVYWYQQSLDQGLQFLIQYYNGEERAKGNILERFSAQQFPDLHSELNLSSLELGDSALYFCASSVDEFYEQYFGPGTRLTVT.